This T cell receptor (beta chain) is from a study of a mutant IDH1 vaccine in newly diagnosed glioma. About the study: The patients were given eight vaccinations, one each in weeks 1, 3, 5, 7, 11, 15, 19 and 23. Following radiotherapy alone, or alongside temozolomide cycles, vaccination was started after an interval of 4-6 weeks. It was radiotherapy, temozolomide, or both that patients received previously, with most receiving both.

Clones were read by immunoSEQ multiplex PCR, and TCRdb kept only the in-frame ones, dropping some. Among just over 65,000 clones listed, nearly 85% were seen once. Time point meaning: week 23, last vaccination. Every single dose of the vaccine, 300 ug of mutant IDH1 20-mer peptide, came with topical imiquimod. Each tumor in the donors was a new WHO grade 3 or 4 astrocytoma, IDH1-mutant and ATRX-lost. Trimming removed 0 bases from V and 1 base from J; junction bases left unmatched: 5. The germline CDR1 and CDR2 sequences are SGHRS and YFSETQ. CDR3 length: 16 amino acids. Concerning this clone itself: What it binds is not known.

The gene calls are TRBV5-1 and TRBJ2-5; 8 nucleotides align to TRBD2. The input for sequencing was PBMCs, taken from a glioma patient whose treatment included an IDH1 peptide vaccine. The receptor was derived from a young man with glioma. CDR3 loop: CASSLGTSSIQETQYF. For the CDR3, the DNA is TGCGCCAGCAGCTTGGGGACTAGCTCGATCCAAGAGACCCAGTACTTC.